This T cell receptor (beta chain) was profiled in a study of T cells after yellow fever vaccination. Regarding the study as a whole: The booster saw the reappearance of most primary-vaccination clones (approximately 97% CD4, 80% to 90% CD8).

This clonotype has ten or more counts. Its cognate antigen is unknown. TCRdb analysed the 5' RACE reads with MiXCR anew, one entry per CDR3 protein. The sample lists around 46,000 distinct CDR3 sequences, about 7.9% occurring once. This CDR3 has 16 amino acids. With 4 bases removed from V and 0 bases from J, the gap between germline ends came to 17 bases. Per germline, CDR1 SGHRS and CDR2 YFSETQ. The rearrangement joins TRBV5-1 to TRBJ2-7, with D tentatively TRBD2 (5 bases). The starting material was CD8+ T cells sorted from PBMCs, obtained roughly 14 days after the first yellow fever vaccination. The receptor comes from a young man who received the YFV17D yellow fever vaccine. For the CDR3, the DNA is TGCGCCAGCAGCCGAGTTCGGGGAAAAGGCTCCTACGAGCAGTACGTC. Translating it yields CASSRVRGKGSYEQYV.